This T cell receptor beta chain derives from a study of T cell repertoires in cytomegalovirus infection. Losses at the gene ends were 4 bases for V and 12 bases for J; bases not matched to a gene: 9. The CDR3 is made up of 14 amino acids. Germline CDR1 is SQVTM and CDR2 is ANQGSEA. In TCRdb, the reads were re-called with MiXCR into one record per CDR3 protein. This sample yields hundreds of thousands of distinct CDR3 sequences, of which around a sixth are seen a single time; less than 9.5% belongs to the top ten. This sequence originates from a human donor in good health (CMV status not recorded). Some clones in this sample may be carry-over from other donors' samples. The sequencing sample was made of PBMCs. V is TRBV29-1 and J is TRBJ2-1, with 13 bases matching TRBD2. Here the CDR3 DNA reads TGCAGCGTTGGAGGACTAGCGGGAGCTGCGCCGCAGTTCTTC. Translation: CSVGGLAGAAPQFF.